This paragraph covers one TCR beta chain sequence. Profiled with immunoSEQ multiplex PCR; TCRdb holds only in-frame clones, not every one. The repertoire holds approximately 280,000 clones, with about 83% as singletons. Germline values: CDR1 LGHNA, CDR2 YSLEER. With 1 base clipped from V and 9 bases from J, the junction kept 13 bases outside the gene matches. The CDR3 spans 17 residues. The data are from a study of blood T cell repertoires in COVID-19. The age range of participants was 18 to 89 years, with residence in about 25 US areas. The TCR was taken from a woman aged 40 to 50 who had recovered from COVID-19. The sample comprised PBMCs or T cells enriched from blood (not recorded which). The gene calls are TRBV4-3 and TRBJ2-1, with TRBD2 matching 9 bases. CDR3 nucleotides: TGCGCCAGCAGCCAAGGATGGTCTCGCGGGAGGGGTCCTGAGCAGTTCTTC. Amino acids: CASSQGWSRGRGPEQFF.